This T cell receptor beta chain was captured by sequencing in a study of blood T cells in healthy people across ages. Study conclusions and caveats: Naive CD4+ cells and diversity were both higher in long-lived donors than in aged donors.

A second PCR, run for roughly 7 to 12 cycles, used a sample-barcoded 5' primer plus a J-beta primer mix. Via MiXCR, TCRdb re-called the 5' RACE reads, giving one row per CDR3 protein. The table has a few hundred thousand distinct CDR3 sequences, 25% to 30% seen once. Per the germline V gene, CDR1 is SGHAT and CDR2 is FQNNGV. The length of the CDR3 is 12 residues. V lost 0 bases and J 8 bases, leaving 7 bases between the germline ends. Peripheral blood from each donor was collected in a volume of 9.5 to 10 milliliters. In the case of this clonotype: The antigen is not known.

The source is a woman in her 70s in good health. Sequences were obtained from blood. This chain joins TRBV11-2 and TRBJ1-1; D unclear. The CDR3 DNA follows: TGTGCCAGCAGCTTAGATAAAACAGAAGCTTTCTTT. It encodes CASSLDKTEAFF.